This entry lists 10 T cell receptor beta chains sequenced from one sample in a study of shared clonotypes between healthy human individuals. Measured with immunoSEQ multiplex PCR; TCRdb has only the in-frame clones, and not every one. The sample lists some 2,500,000 clones, under 95% occurring once. Sequenced sample: naive CD4+ T cells from PBMCs. As to subset: CD45RA+ positively selected. These receptors were taken from a man younger than 35 in good health. Some clones in this sample may be carry-over from other donors' samples.

This clone was picked up one time. The chain carries TRBV6-5 and TRBJ2-5; D gene unclear. CDR1 is MNHEY, CDR2 SVGAGI, per germline. The CDR3 contains 11 residues. Trimming shortened V by 5 bases and J by 5 bases, and 6 bases separated the two germline ends. CDR3 bases: TGTGCCAGCAGTGAACAGGAGACCCAGTACTTC. Residues: CASSEQETQYF.

The gene calls are TRBV27 and TRBJ2-2; 11 bases are shared with TRBD2. V was clipped by 4 bases and J by 0 bases; unmatched bases: 10. Germline V gives CDR1 MNHEY, CDR2 SMNVEV (reference sequence). CDR3 length: 19 amino acids. DNA for the CDR3: TGTGCCAGCAGTTCCGTACAAGGACTAGCGGGCTCGAACACCGGGGAGCTGTTTTTT. It yields the protein CASSSVQGLAGSNTGELFF.

The V gene is TRBV18, the J gene TRBJ2-3, with no clear D. In germline, CDR1 is KGHSH, CDR2 LQKENI. V lost 3 bases and J lost 6, with 13 bases in between. The CDR3 spans 14 residues. CDR3 sequence reads: CASSPTRDGDTQYF. The CDR3 region has the DNA TGTGCCAGCTCACCGACCAGAGACGGGGATACGCAGTATTTT.

Regarding this clone: Within the sample, other DNA sequences also encode this same CDR3. The chain employs TRBV7-9 and TRBJ2-1; 10 bases fit TRBD2. The CDR3 spans 16 residues. Germline V gene lookup returns CDR1 SEHNR and CDR2 FQNEAQ (reference sequence). The V segment lost 5 bases and the J segment 6 bases; nucleotides outside the gene matches: 10. The CDR3, as DNA: TGTGCCAGCAGCCCCCCCGGGTTAGCGGGAGGCAATGAGCAGTTCTTC. The encoded protein is CASSPPGLAGGNEQFF.

The V call is TRBV7-9, the J call TRBJ1-1, with TRBD1 matching 9 bases. The germline CDR1 and CDR2 sequences are SEHNR and FQNEAQ (reference sequence). The CDR3 covers 16 residues. With V trimmed by 4 bases and J by 4 bases, 10 bases remained unmatched. CDR3: CASSSTGGYGTTEAFF. The CDR3 nucleotides are TGTGCCAGCAGCTCCACAGGGGGCTATGGGACCACTGAAGCTTTCTTT.

The chain employs TRBV5-1 and TRBJ2-7, with unresolved D. From germline, CDR1 is SGHRS and CDR2 YFSETQ. This CDR3 is 13 amino acids long. The germline V and J ends were trimmed by 0 bases and 2 bases, with 6 bases remaining between them. CDR3 DNA sequence: TGCGCCAGCAGCTTGGTGTTCCCCTACGAGCAGTACTTC. This gives the protein CASSLVFPYEQYF.

The chain carries TRBV6-1 and TRBJ2-1; tentatively, D is TRBD2 (6 bases). This CDR3 is built from 14 residues. Trimming pared 6 bases from V and 4 bases from J, leaving 13 bases between. Germline V gene sequence: CDR1 MNHNS, CDR2 SASEGT. The CDR3 region is CASSRAGSYNEQFF. As DNA, the CDR3 is TGTGCCAGCAGCAGGGCCGGGAGTTACAATGAGCAGTTCTTC.

Comments on this clone: The same CDR3 is also encoded by other DNA sequences in this sample. V gene TRBV7-2 combines with J gene TRBJ1-2; no reliable D call. This CDR3 has 13 amino acids. Germline CDR1 is SGHTA and CDR2 is FQGNSA. Trimming stripped 1 base from V and 4 bases from J, with 7 bases between. CDR3 DNA: TGTGCCAGCAGCTTAGATCCAGGCTATGGCTACACCTTC. Translating it yields CASSLDPGYGYTF. Full variable domain (missing parts from reference TRBV7-2 and TRBJ1-2): GAGVSQSPSNKVTEKGKDVELRCDPISGHTALYWYRQSLGQGLEFLIYFQGNSAPDKSGLPSDRFSAERTGGSVSTLTIQRTQQEDSAVYLCASSLDPGYGYTFGSGTRLTVV.

The genes are TRBV7-9 and TRBJ2-4; unclear D gene. This CDR3 contains 11 residues. Germline V gene sequence: CDR1 SEHNR, CDR2 FQNEAQ (reference sequence). Trimming removed 1 base at V and 5 bases at J, with 0 bases between. The CDR3 spells CASSLENIQYF. The DNA for the CDR3 is TGTGCCAGCAGCTTAGAAAACATTCAGTACTTC.

The V gene is TRBV28, the J gene TRBJ2-6; no clear D gene. Germline assignment: CDR1 MDHEN and CDR2 SYDVKM. This CDR3 is built from 12 residues. V was shortened by 6 bases and J by 8 bases, with 8 bases between the two germline ends. CDR3: CASSPQTNVLTF. CDR3 coding DNA: TGTGCCAGCAGCCCCCAGACCAACGTCCTGACTTTC.